This TCR beta chain was recovered during a study of blood T cell repertoires in COVID-19. In the original workflow: For nucleated cells, counts were estimated from reference gene primer amplification. Profiling relied on immunoSEQ multiplex PCR, and the TCRdb table lists in-frame clones only, not all of them. V, J and clone size were drawn from that table, and D and trimming were deduced from the DNA. This table holds 130,000 or so clones, roughly 83% found once. The germline V gene encodes CDR1 LGHDT and CDR2 YNNKEL (reference sequence). The CDR3 runs to 18 residues. The V segment lost 3 bases and the J segment 5 bases; nucleotides outside the gene matches: 10.

The sequenced material came from peripheral blood. This rearrangement joins TRBV3-1 (or the pseudogene TRBV3-2) to TRBJ2-2; 12 bases are a match to TRBD1. This TCR was sampled from an older woman with COVID-19, enrolled during active disease. CDR3 bases: TGTGCCAGCAGCCAGGGCCTGGGACAGGGGGCGCGAACCGGGGAGCTGTTTTTT. It encodes CASSQGLGQGARTGELFF.